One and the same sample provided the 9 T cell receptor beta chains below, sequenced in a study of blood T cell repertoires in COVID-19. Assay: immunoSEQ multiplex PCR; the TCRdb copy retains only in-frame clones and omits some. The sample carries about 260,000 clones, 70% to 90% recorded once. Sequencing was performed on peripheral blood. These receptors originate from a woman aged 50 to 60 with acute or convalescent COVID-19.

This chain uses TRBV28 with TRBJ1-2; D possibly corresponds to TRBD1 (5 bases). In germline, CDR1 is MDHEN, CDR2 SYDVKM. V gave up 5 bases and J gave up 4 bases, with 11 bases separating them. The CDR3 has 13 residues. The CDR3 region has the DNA TGTGCCAGCAGTGGGGCCGTGGGCTATGGCTACACCTTC. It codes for CASSGAVGYGYTF.

CDR3 in amino acids: CASKRTSGSLYNEQFF. Here the CDR3 DNA reads TGTGCCAGCAAGAGGACTAGCGGGAGCCTCTACAATGAGCAGTTCTTC. The J gene is TRBJ2-1, the V gene TRBV28; 13 positions match TRBD2. The CDR3 is made up of 16 amino acids. Per the germline V gene, CDR1 is MDHEN and CDR2 is SYDVKM. Losses at the gene ends were 7 bases for V and 3 bases for J; bases not matched to a gene: 6.

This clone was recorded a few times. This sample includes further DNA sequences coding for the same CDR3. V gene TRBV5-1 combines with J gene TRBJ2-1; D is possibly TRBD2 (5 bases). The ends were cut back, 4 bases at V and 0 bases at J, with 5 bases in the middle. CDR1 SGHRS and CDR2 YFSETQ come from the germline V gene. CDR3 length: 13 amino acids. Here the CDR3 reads CASSRDSYNEQFF. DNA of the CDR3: TGCGCCAGCAGCCGGGACTCCTACAATGAGCAGTTCTTC.

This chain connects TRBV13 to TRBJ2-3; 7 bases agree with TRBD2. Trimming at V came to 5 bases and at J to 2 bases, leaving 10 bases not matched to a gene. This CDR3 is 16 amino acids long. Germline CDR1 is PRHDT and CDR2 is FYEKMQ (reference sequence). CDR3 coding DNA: TGTGCCAGCAGCCCCCAGCGGGACCTAGCCACAGATACGCAGTATTTT. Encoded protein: CASSPQRDLATDTQYF.

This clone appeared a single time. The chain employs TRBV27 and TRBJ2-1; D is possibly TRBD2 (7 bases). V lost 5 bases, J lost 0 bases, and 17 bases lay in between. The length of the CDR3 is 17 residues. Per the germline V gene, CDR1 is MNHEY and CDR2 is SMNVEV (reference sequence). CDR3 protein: CASSGGGGGISYNEQFF. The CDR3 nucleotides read TGTGCCAGCAGTGGGGGCGGGGGAGGAATCTCCTACAATGAGCAGTTCTTC.

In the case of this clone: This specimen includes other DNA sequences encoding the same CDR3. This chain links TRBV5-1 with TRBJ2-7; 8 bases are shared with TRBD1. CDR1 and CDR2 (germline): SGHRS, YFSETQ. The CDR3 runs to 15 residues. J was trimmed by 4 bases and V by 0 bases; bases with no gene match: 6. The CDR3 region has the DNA TGCGCCAGCAGCTTGGTTTCCCAGGGGGCTTACGAGCAGTACTTC. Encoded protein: CASSLVSQGAYEQYF.

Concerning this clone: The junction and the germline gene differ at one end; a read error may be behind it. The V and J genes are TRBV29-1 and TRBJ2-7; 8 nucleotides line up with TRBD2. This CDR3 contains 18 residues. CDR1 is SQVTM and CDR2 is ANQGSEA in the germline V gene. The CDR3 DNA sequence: TGCAGCGGTGAAGCCGCTAGCGGGCCTTCCCTAACTCCTTCCGAGCAGTACTTC. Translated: CSGEAASGPSLTPSEQYF.

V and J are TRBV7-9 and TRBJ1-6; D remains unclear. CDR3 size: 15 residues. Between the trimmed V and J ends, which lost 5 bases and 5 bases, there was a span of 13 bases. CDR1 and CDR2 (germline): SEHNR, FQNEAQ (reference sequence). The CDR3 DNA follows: TGTGCCAGCAGCCCTACCCGAGGGAATAATTCACCCCTCCACTTT. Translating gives CASSPTRGNNSPLHF. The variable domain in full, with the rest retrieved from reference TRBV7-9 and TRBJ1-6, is DTGVSQNPRHKITKRGQNVTFRCDPISEHNRLYWYRQTLGQGPEFLTYFQNEAQLEKSRLLSDRFSAERPKGSFSTLEIQRTEQGDSAMYLCASSPTRGNNSPLHFGNGTRLTVT.

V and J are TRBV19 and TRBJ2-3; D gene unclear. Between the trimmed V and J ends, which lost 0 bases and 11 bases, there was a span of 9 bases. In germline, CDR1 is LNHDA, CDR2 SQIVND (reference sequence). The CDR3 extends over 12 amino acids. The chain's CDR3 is CASSIDEVKQYF. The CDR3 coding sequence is TGTGCCAGTAGTATAGACGAGGTTAAGCAGTATTTT.